The 5 T cell receptor beta chains below were found in one sample sequenced in a study of cytomegalovirus exposure and HLA in healthy donors. PCR was performed using 60 Vbeta and 13 Jbeta primers. Profiling relied on immunoSEQ multiplex PCR, and the TCRdb table lists in-frame clones only, not all of them. The sample has 150,000 to 200,000 clones, roughly 79% seen once; the top ten hold roughly 10%. The sequenced material came from PBMCs. Receptors originate from a man between 18 and 29 years old in good health and CMV-seropositive.

This clone was seen more than once but under ten times. The V call is TRBV19, the J call TRBJ1-1; a weak D match, TRBD1 (5 bases). V dropped 3 bases and J dropped 0 bases, with 17 bases sitting between them. CDR1 is LNHDA, CDR2 SQIVND, per germline (reference sequence). This CDR3 is built from 17 residues. CDR3 residues: CASSIGRAYRLNTEAFF. CDR3 DNA: TGTGCCAGTAGTATTGGCAGGGCTTACCGCTTGAACACTGAAGCTTTCTTT.

This CDR3 is CASSMYSGDYNEQFF. The CDR3 DNA is TGTGCCAGTAGTATGTACAGCGGGGACTACAATGAGCAGTTCTTC. V gene TRBV19 combines with J gene TRBJ2-1, with 7 positions matching TRBD2. This CDR3 comprises 15 residues. V lost 3 bases to trimming and J lost 3 bases; unmatched junction nucleotides: 5. CDR1 is LNHDA, CDR2 SQIVND, per germline (reference sequence).

A single count supports this clone. The rearrangement links TRBV6-6 to TRBJ2-4; TRBD2 might be the D (6 bases). CDR1 and CDR2 (germline): MNHNY, SVGAGI (reference sequence). The V gene lost 6 bases and the J gene lost 6 bases, with 6 bases spanning the gap. The CDR3 length is 11 residues. CDR3 DNA sequence: TGTGCCAGCAGGGGAGGAAACATTCAGTACTTC. It yields the protein CASRGGNIQYF.

The chain links TRBV4-2 to TRBJ1-2, with 10 bases aligning to TRBD1. Trimming removed 4 bases from V and 5 bases from J; junction bases left unmatched: 4. The germline gives CDR1 LGHNA, CDR2 YNFKEQ. The CDR3 extends over 14 amino acids. CDR3 in DNA: TGTGCCAGCAGCCCCGACAGGGGGCTTTATGGCTACACCTTC. Encoded protein: CASSPDRGLYGYTF.

The CDR3 sequence is CASSSGTGVMNTEAFF. The CDR3 nucleotides read TGCGCCAGCAGCTCCGGGACAGGGGTGATGAACACTGAAGCTTTCTTT. The chain uses TRBV5-1 and TRBJ1-1, with 10 nucleotides matching TRBD1. The CDR3 runs to 16 residues. Germline values: CDR1 SGHRS, CDR2 YFSETQ. Unmatched junction bases numbered 5, after V lost 3 bases and J lost 0 bases. Variable domain in full (rest from reference TRBV5-1 and TRBJ1-1): KAGVTQTPRYLIKTRGQQVTLSCSPISGHRSVSWYQQTPGQGLQFLFEYFSETQRNKGNFPGRFSGRQFSNSRSEMNVSTLELGDSALYLCASSSGTGVMNTEAFFGQGTRLTVV.